A single sample gave rise to the 11 T cell receptor beta chains below, sequenced in a study of beta chain features in type 1 diabetes. Sequenced material consisted of expressed TCRB transcripts (all of the isolated RNA was reverse transcribed). Generated by immunoSEQ multiplex PCR, the TCRdb table keeps only in-frame clones and is missing some. The data contain around 450,000 clones, 11% of them singletons. What was sequenced was naive CD4+ T cells from blood. The receptors come from a woman aged 18-29 years in good health.

The rearrangement uses TRBV10-3 and TRBJ1-1, with 7 bases that match TRBD1. This CDR3 region has 12 residues. Trimming at V came to 8 bases and at J to 7 bases, leaving 7 bases not matched to a gene. The V gene's germline CDR1 is ENHRY and CDR2 SYGVKD. CDR3 region: CAIARGQDEAFF. The CDR3 DNA reads as TGTGCCATCGCGAGAGGACAGGATGAAGCTTTCTTT.

This clone has a handful of counts. This chain uses TRBV9 with TRBJ2-6; tentative D call: TRBD1 (6 bases). The CDR3 sequence is 15 residues long. The V and J ends lost 5 bases and 2 bases respectively, with 11 bases between them. The germline CDR1 and CDR2 sequences are SGDLS and YYNGEE. CDR3: CASRPTGAGANVLTF. CDR3 sequence (DNA): TGTGCCAGCAGACCGACAGGCGCTGGGGCCAACGTCCTGACTTTC.

The rearrangement links TRBV5-1 to TRBJ2-7; 13 bases map to TRBD2. Unmatched junction bases numbered 11, after V lost 4 bases and J lost 1 base. The CDR3 totals 18 residues. The germline V gene has CDR1 SGHRS and CDR2 YFSETQ. The CDR3 DNA is TGCGCCAGCAGCACCCGGCGGGGACTAGCGGGAAAATCCTACGAGCAGTACTTC. It is translated as CASSTRRGLAGKSYEQYF.

This clone has only a few counts. This sequence joins TRBV25-1 and TRBJ2-5, with a tentative D call TRBD2 (5 bases). The CDR3 is made up of 14 amino acids. Trimming took 0 bases from V and 3 from J, leaving 8 bases between them. Germline V lookup: CDR1 MGHDK, CDR2 SYGVNS. As DNA, the CDR3 is TGTGCCAGCAGTGAATATAGGACTGAAGAGACCCAGTACTTC. Protein sequence: CASSEYRTEETQYF.

This sequence joins TRBV2 and TRBJ1-5; D is ambiguous. Germline CDR1 SNHLY, CDR2 FYNNEI. CDR3 length: 13 amino acids. Trimming removed 7 bases at V and 7 bases at J, with 14 bases between. The CDR3 sequence is CASIPIVGQPQHF. The CDR3 DNA follows: TGTGCCAGCATTCCGATTGTCGGACAGCCCCAGCATTTT.

This clone was picked up a small number of times. The same CDR3 can be traced to other DNA sequences in this sample. V is TRBV7-2 and J is TRBJ2-3; D is undetermined. The CDR3 length is 13 residues. Between the trimmed V and J ends, which lost 1 base and 3 bases, there was a span of 5 bases. Looked up from germline, CDR1 is SGHTA and CDR2 is FQGNSA. Here the CDR3 DNA reads TGTGCCAGCAGCTTAGAACGGACAGATACGCAGTATTTT. Amino acids: CASSLERTDTQYF.

In this sample, this clone turned up a few times. The sample holds other DNA sequences that translate to the same CDR3. This chain links TRBV29-1 with TRBJ2-5; D gene unclear. Germline CDR1 and CDR2: SQVTM and ANQGSEA. The CDR3 runs 13 residues. Trimming stripped 3 bases from V and 0 bases from J, with 8 bases between. CDR3 DNA: TGCAGCGTTGATAGGCAAAACCAAGAGACCCAGTACTTC. Its translation: CSVDRQNQETQYF.

The table lists this clone with a few counts. The V call is TRBV10-3, the J call TRBJ2-3, with D possibly TRBD1 on 5 matching bases. Germline values: CDR1 ENHRY, CDR2 SYGVKD. V was clipped by 3 bases and J by 6 bases, with 16 bases between them. This CDR3 is built from 15 residues. The CDR3 DNA sequence: TGTGCCATCAGTGACTCGACAGTGAGTTCCGATACGCAGTATTTT. Its translation is CAISDSTVSSDTQYF.

As regards this clone: The sample carries other DNA sequences with the same CDR3. This chain joins TRBV5-1 and TRBJ2-1; D call uncertain. V gave up 4 bases and J gave up 2 bases, with 7 bases separating them. From germline, CDR1 is SGHRS and CDR2 YFSETQ. The CDR3 has 13 amino acids. CDR3 protein: CASSPTPYNEQFF. CDR3 DNA: TGCGCCAGCAGCCCTACCCCCTACAATGAGCAGTTCTTC.

The chain has TRBV7-3 and TRBJ2-3; D uncertain. Germline loops: CDR1 SGHTA, CDR2 FQGTGA. Deletions cut 5 bases from V and 3 bases from J, with 12 bases between. This CDR3 has 14 residues. The CDR3 here is CASSLRWATDTQYF. For the CDR3, the DNA is TGTGCCAGCAGCCTAAGGTGGGCTACAGATACGCAGTATTTT. The complete variable domain, with remaining parts taken from reference TRBV7-3 and TRBJ2-3, reads GAGVSQTPSNKVTEKGKYVELRCDPISGHTALYWYRQSLGQGPEFLIYFQGTGAADDSGLPNDRFFAVRPEGSVSTLKIQRTERGDSAVYLCASSLRWATDTQYFGPGTRLTVL.

This clone has just a few counts. V usage is TRBV9 and J usage is TRBJ2-2; D perhaps matches TRBD2 (5 bases). The CDR3 sequence is 16 residues long. Trimming cost V 0 bases and J 5 bases, with 14 bases left between them. Germline V gene lookup returns CDR1 SGDLS and CDR2 YYNGEE. CDR3 residues: CASSVADGGTTGELFF. For the CDR3, the DNA is TGTGCCAGCAGCGTAGCTGACGGAGGAACGACCGGGGAGCTGTTTTTT.